This T cell receptor (beta chain) was captured in a study of early T cells in non-severe SARS-CoV-2 infection (dated by TCRdb to 2020 to 2023). Background on the whole study: TCR sequencing used bulk RNA from unsorted whole blood, so alpha and beta chains could not be paired.

Including cysteine and phenylalanine, the CDR3 has 14 amino acids. Just the 42-base CDR3 DNA is kept, in frame starting at base 1. The germline V gene (reference sequence) gives CDR1 as DFQATT and CDR2 as SNEGSKA. V is pared back by 0 bases and J by 6 bases, with 11 bases lying between the germline termini. This was a case-control study nested in a cohort of healthcare workers in London, UK, who had nasopharyngeal swab PCR tests and blood samples taken every week. Healthcare workers were recruited between 23 and 31 March 2020, during the week of the UK lockdown, and were followed weekly for up to about 16 weeks. The method behind the library was 5' RACE. The sequencer was a NextSeq 500. The TCR library protocol attached unique molecular identifiers to individual cDNA molecules to correct for sequencing error and PCR bias. Sequencing covered both TCR alpha and beta chains, and within each sample the abundances of alpha and beta sequences were tightly co-correlated. Turning to the authors' computational methods: Decombinator V4 was used to annotate TCR sequences for V gene, J gene and CDR3. TCRs were defined as expanded if a significant change between any two time points was detected under a Poisson model with p below 0.0001. TCR abundances were normalised to the total number of TCRs sequenced per sample and were expressed as counts per million. TRAV1-2 paired with TRAJ12, TRAJ20 or TRAJ33 defined MAIT TCRs, while TRAV10 paired with TRAJ18 defined iNKT TCRs. VDJdb, accessed on 1 November 2021, was searched for TCRs annotated for CMV, EBV and SARS-CoV-2, and TCRs annotated for more than one antigen were excluded. In TCRdb, the public reads were trimmed at Q25 with fastp and aligned with MiXCR, with productive beta chains retained. CDR3 protein duplicates are merged, each entry listing the most common genes and DNA. TCRdb, not the authors, supplied the V and J calls. This sample gives around 94,000 distinct CDR3 sequences in total; around 13% of them show up just once. Together, the top ten hold 6% to 7% of the sample.

At least ten counts were recorded for this clonotype. Its antigen is currently not known. Within one base of it there is no much larger clone, and no base qualities were kept. Overall results and qualifications from the work: VDJdb matching was skewed toward anti-spike CD8 responses and likely underestimated virus-specific expansions by missing private and CD4 specificities.

The chain is encoded by TRBV20-1 joined to TRBJ2-2, and possibly TRBD1, on 5 matching bases. The source material was whole blood. The sequence was collected from an adult who was a healthcare worker with PCR-confirmed SARS-CoV-2 infection or an uninfected control (not recorded which). The CDR3 here reads CSARDQGSAGELFF. The DNA sequence is as follows: TGCAGTGCTAGAGATCAGGGATCGGCCGGGGAGCTGTTTTTT.